This T cell receptor beta chain was sequenced during a study of T cell changes during pregnancy in multiple sclerosis. Generated by immunoSEQ multiplex PCR, the TCRdb table keeps only in-frame clones and is missing some. Among 25,000 to 35,000 clones listed, roughly 90% were seen once. The CDR3 spans 14 residues. Germline CDR1 reads SQVTM; CDR2 reads ANQGSEA. With V trimmed by 4 bases and J by 4 bases, 7 bases remained unmatched. The source is a female donor with multiple sclerosis, enrolled in a pregnancy study. Source: CD8+ T cells from peripheral blood mononuclear cells, taken in the second trimester of pregnancy. V usage is TRBV29-1 and J usage is TRBJ1-5; 7 bases are a match to TRBD1. The CDR3 region has the DNA TGCAGCGTTGTAACAGGGGTAGAAAATCAGCCCCAGCATTTT. Translation: CSVVTGVENQPQHF.